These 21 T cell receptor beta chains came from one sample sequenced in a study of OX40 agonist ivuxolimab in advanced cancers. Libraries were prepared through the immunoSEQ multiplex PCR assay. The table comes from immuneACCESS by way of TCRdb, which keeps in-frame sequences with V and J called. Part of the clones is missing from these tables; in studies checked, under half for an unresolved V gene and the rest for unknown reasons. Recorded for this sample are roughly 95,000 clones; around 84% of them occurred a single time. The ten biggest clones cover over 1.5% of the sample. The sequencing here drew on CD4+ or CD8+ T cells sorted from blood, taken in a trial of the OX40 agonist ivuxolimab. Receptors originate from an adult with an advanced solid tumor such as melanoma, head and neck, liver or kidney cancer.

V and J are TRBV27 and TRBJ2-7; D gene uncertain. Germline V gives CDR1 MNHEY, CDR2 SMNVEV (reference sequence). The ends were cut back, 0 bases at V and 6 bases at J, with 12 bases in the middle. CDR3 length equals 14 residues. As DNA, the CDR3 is TGTGCCAGCAGTTTATCGAGGTTCGGCGGCGAGCAGTACTTC. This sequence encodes CASSLSRFGGEQYF.

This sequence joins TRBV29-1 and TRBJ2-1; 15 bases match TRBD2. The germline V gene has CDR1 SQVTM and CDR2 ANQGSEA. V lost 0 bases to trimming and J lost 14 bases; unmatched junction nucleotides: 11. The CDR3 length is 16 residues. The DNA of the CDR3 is TGCAGCGTTGAAGATCGAGGACTAGCGGGAGGGGGAGGAAAGTTCTTC. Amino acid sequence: CSVEDRGLAGGGGKFF.

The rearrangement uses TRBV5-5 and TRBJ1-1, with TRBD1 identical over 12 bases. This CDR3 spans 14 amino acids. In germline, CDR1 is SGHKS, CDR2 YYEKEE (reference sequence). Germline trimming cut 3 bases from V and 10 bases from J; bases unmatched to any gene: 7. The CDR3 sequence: CASSYRDRGHLAFF. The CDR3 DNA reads TGTGCCAGCAGCTACCGGGACAGGGGGCATTTAGCTTTCTTT.

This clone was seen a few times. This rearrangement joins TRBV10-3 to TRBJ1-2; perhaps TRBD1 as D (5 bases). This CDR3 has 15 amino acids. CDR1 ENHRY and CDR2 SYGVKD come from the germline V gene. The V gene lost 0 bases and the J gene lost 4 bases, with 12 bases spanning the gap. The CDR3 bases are TGTGCCATCAGTGAGTCCGGGGCAGGCACCTATGGCTACACCTTC. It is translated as CAISESGAGTYGYTF.

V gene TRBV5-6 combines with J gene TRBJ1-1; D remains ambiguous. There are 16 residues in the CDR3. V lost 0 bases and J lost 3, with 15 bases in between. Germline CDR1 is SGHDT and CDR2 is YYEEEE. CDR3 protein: CASSLVSGVGDTEAFF. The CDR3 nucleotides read TGTGCCAGCAGCTTGGTCTCCGGGGTCGGAGACACTGAAGCTTTCTTT.

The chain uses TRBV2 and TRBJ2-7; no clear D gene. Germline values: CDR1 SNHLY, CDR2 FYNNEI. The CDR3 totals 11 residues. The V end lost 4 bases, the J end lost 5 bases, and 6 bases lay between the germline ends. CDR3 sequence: CASSVINEQYF. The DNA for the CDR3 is TGTGCCAGCAGTGTCATTAACGAGCAGTACTTC.

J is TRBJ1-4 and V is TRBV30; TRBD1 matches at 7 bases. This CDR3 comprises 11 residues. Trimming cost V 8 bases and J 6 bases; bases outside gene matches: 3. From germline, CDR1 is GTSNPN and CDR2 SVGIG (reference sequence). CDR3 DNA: TGTGCCGGGACAGTTTATGAAAAACTGTTTTTT. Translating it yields CAGTVYEKLFF.

This chain's CDR3 is CASSSSLRGGSEKLFF. CDR3 nucleotide sequence: TGTGCCAGCAGTTCCTCCTTGAGGGGAGGATCTGAAAAACTGTTTTTT. The chain recombines TRBV27 with TRBJ1-4, with a tentative D call TRBD1 (5 bases). The ends were cut back, 4 bases at V and 7 bases at J, with 19 bases in the middle. From germline, CDR1 is MNHEY and CDR2 SMNVEV (reference sequence). The CDR3 covers 16 residues.

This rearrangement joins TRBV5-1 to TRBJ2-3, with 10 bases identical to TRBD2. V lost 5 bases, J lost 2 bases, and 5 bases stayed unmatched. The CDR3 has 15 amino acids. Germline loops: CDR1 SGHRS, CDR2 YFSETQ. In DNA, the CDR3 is TGCGCCAGCAGTTCTCTAGCGGGAGCCACAGATACGCAGTATTTT. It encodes CASSSLAGATDTQYF.

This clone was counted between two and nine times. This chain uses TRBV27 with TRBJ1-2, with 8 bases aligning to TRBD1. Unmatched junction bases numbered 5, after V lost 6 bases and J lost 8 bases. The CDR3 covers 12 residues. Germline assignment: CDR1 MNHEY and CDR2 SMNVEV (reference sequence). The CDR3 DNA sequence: TGTGCCAGCAGCGGACAGGGTCTCGGCTACACCTTC. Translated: CASSGQGLGYTF.

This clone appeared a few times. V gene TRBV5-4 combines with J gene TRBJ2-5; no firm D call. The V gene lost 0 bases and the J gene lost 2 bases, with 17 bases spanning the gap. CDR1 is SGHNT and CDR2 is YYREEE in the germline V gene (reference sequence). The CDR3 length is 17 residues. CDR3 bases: TGTGCCAGCAGCTTGGCCGCAGGTTCAGTTGGTCAAGAGACCCAGTACTTC. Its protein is CASSLAAGSVGQETQYF.

The CDR3 spells CASSYGLAGGIGGELFF. The CDR3 DNA sequence: TGTGCCAGCAGCTACGGACTAGCGGGAGGTATAGGTGGGGAGCTGTTTTTT. The chain recombines TRBV5-5 with TRBJ2-2; 14 positions match TRBD2. Germline-derived CDR1 and CDR2 are SGHKS and YYEKEE (reference sequence). J lost 8 bases, V lost 3 bases, and 9 bases had no gene match. The CDR3 has 17 residues. Based on the CDR3 plus reference TRBV5-5 and TRBJ2-2, the full variable domain is DAGVTQSPTHLIKTRGQQVTLRCSPISGHKSVSWYQQVLGQGPQFIFQYYEKEERGRGNFPDRFSARQFPNYSSELNVNALLLGDSALYLCASSYGLAGGIGGELFFGEGSRLTVL.

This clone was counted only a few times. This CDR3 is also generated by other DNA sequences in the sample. The CDR3 DNA reads TGTGCCAGCAGCTCCCAGGGGTCCGGGGCCAACGTCCTGACTTTC. Its translation is CASSSQGSGANVLTF. The chain joins TRBV11-3 to TRBJ2-6; tentative D call: TRBD1 (6 bases). The CDR3 is 15 residues long. Trimming cost V 4 bases and J 4 bases, with 11 bases left between them. CDR1 and CDR2 (germline): SGHNT, YENEEA. Variable domain in full (rest from reference TRBV11-3 and TRBJ2-6): EAGVVQSPRYKIIEKKQPVAFWCNPISGHNTLYWYLQNLGQGPELLIRYENEEAVDDSQLPKDRFSAERLKGVDSTLKIQPAELGDSAVYLCASSSQGSGANVLTFGAGSRLTVL.

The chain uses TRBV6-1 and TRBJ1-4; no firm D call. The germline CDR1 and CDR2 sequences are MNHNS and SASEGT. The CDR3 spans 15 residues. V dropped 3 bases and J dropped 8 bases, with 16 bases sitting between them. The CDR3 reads CASSDGGFSREKLFF. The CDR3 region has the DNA TGTGCCAGCAGTGATGGCGGATTCTCTCGGGAAAAACTGTTTTTT.

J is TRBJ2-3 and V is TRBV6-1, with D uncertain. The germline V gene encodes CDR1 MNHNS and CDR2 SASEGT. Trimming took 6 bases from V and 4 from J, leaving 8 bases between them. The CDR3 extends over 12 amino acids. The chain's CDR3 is CASRFSADTQYF. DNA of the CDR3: TGTGCCAGCAGATTTAGTGCAGATACGCAGTATTTT.

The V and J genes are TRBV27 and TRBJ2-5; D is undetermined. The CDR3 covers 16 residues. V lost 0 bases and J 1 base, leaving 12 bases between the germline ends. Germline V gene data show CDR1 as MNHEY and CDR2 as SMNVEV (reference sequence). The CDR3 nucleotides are TGTGCCAGCAGTTTATCCGGTTTGGCAGGCCAAGAGACCCAGTACTTC. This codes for CASSLSGLAGQETQYF.

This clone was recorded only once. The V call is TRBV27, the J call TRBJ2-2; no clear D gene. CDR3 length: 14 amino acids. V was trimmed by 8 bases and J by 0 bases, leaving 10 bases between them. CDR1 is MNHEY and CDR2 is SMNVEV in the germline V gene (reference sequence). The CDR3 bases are TGTGCCAGCTCGGGTTACACGAACACCGGGGAGCTGTTTTTT. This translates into CASSGYTNTGELFF.

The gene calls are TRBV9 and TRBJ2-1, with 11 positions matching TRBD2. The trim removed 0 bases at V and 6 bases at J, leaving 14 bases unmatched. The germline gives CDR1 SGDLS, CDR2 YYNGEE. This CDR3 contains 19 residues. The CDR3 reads CASSVGLLEPLAGGNEQFF. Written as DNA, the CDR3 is TGTGCCAGCAGCGTAGGCCTCCTCGAGCCCCTAGCGGGAGGCAATGAGCAGTTCTTC.

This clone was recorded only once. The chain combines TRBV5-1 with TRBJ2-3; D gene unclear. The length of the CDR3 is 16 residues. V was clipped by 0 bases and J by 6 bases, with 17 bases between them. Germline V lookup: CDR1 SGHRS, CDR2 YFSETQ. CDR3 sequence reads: CASSLAAVAFTDTQYF. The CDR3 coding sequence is TGCGCCAGCAGCTTGGCCGCGGTTGCGTTTACGGATACGCAGTATTTT.

For the CDR3, the DNA is TGTGCCAGCAGTAAGGACAGTAACTATGGCTACACCTTC. This sequence encodes CASSKDSNYGYTF. This chain links TRBV6-5 with TRBJ1-2; a weak D match, TRBD1 (6 bases). Germline-derived CDR1 and CDR2 are MNHEY and SVGAGI. This CDR3 is built from 13 residues. V lost 5 bases, J lost 1 base, and 8 bases lay in between.

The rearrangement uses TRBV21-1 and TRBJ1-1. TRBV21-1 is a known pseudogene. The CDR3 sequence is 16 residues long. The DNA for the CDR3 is TGTGCCAGCAGCAAAGAGGGGGAGGACAGGAACACTGAAGCTTTCTTT. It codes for CASSKEGEDRNTEAFF.